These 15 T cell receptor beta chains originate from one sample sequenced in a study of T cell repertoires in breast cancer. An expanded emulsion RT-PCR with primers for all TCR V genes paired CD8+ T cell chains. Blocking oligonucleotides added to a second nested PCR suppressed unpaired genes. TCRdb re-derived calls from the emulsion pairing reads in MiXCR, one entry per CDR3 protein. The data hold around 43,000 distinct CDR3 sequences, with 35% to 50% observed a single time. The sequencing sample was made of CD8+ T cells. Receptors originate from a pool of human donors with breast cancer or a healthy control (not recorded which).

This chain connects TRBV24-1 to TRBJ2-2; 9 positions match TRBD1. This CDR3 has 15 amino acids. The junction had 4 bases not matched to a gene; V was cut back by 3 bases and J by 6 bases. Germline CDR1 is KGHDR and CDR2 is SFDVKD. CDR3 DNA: TGTGCCACCAGTGATAGGGACAGGGAGGCCGGGGAGCTGTTTTTT. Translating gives CATSDRDREAGELFF.

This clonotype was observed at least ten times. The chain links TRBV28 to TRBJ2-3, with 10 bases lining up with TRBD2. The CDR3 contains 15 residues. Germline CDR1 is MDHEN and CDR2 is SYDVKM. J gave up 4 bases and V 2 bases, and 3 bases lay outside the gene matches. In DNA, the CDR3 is TGTGCCAGCAGTTTAAGTAGCGGGAGGCCAGATACGCAGTATTTT. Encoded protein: CASSLSSGRPDTQYF.

CDR3 nucleotides: TGTGCCAGCAGCCCTTGGGGGGCGCGAATCGGGGAGCTGTTTTTT. Amino acid sequence: CASSPWGARIGELFF. The J gene is TRBJ2-2, the V gene TRBV7-3; D assignment may be TRBD1 or TRBD2 (6 bases each). V lost 5 bases and J 7 bases, leaving 17 bases between the germline ends. This CDR3 has 15 amino acids. Looked up from germline, CDR1 is SGHTA and CDR2 is FQGTGA.

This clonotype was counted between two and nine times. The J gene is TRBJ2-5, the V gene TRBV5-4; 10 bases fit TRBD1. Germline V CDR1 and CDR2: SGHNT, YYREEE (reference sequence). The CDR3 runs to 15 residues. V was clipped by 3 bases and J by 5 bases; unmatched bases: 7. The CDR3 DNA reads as TGTGCCAGCAGCTCGCCCGGGACAGGGGATGAGACCCAGTACTTC. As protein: CASSSPGTGDETQYF. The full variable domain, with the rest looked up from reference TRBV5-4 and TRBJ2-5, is ETGVTQSPTHLIKTRGQQVTLRCSSQSGHNTVSWYQQALGQGPQFIFQYYREEENGRGNFPPRFSGLQFPNYSSELNVNALELDDSALYLCASSSPGTGDETQYFGPGTRLLVL.

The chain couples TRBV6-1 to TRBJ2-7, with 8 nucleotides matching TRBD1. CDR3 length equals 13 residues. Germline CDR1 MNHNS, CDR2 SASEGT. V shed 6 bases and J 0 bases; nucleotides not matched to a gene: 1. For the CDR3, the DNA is TGTGCCAGCAGCGACAGGGGCTCCTACGAGCAGTACTTC. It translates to CASSDRGSYEQYF.

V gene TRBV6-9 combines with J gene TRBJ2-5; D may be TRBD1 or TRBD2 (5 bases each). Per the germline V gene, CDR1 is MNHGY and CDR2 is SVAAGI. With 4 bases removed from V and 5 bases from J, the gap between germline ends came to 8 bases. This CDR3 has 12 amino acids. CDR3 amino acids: CASSSGTETQYF. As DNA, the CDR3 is TGTGCCAGCAGTTCAGGGACGGAGACCCAGTACTTC.

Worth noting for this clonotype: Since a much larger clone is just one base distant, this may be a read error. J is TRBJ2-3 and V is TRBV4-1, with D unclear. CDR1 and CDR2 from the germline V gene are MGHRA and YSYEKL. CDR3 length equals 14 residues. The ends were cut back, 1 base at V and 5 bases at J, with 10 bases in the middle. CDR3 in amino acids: CASSQGSRIDTQYF. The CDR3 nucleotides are TGCGCCAGCAGCCAAGGTTCTCGGATAGATACGCAGTATTTT.

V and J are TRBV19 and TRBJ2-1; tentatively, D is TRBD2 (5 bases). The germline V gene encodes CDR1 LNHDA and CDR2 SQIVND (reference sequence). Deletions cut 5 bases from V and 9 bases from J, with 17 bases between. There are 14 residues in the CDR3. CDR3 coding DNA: TGTGCCAGTAGTGTAGCGAGTACCGACCGTGAGCAGTTCTTC. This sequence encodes CASSVASTDREQFF.

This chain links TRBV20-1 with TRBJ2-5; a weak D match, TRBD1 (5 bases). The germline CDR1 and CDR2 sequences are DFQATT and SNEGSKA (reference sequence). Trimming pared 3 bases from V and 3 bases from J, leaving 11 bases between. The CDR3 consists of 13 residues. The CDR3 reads CSASYRSEETQYF. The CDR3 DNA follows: TGCAGTGCTAGTTACAGGTCCGAAGAGACCCAGTACTTC.

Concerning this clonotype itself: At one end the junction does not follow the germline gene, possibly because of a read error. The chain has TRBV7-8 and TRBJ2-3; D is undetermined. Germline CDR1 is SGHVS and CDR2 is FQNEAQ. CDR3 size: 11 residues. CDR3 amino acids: CSSSLPDTQSF. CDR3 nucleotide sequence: TGTTCCAGCAGCCTCCCAGATACGCAGTCTTTT.

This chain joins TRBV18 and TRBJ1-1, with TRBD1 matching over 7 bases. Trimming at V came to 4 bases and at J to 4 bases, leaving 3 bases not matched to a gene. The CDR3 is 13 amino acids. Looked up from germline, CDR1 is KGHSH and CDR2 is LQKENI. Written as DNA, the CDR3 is TGTGCCAGCTCACAGGGGGCGTCCACTGAAGCTTTCTTT. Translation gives CASSQGASTEAFF.

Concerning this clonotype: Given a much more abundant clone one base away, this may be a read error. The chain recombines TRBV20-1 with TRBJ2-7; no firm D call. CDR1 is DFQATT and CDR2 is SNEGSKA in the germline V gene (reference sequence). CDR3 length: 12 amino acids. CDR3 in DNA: TGCGGTGCTAGTCACAGAGATTACGAGCAGTACTTC. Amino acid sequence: CGASHRDYEQYF.

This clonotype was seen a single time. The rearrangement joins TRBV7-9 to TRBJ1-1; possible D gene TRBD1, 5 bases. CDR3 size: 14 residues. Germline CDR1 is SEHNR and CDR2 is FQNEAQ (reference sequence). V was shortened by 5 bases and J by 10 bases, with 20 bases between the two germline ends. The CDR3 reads CASSRIGDAAGAFF. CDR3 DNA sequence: TGTGCCAGCAGCCGAATTGGGGACGCCGCGGGAGCTTTCTTT. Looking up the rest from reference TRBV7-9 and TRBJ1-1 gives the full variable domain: DTGVSQNPRHKITKRGQNVTFRCDPISEHNRLYWYRQTLGQGPEFLTYFQNEAQLEKSRLLSDRFSAERPKGSFSTLEIQRTEQGDSAMYLCASSRIGDAAGAFFGQGTRLTVV.

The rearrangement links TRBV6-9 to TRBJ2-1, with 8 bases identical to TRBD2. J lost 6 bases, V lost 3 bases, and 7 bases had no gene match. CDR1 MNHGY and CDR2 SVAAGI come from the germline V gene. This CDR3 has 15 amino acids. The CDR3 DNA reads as TGTGCCAGCAGTTACCCCTCCGGGGGGGCCAATGAGCAGTTCTTC. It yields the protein CASSYPSGGANEQFF.

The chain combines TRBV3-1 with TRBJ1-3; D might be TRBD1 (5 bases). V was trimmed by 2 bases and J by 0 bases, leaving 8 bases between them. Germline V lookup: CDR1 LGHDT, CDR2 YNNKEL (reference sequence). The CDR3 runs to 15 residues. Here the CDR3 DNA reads TGTGCCAGCAGCCAAACAGGTCACTCTGGAAACACCATATATTTT. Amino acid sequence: CASSQTGHSGNTIYF.